Listed below are T cell receptor beta chains from one sample, sequenced in a study of shared clonotypes between healthy human individuals. Libraries were prepared by immunoSEQ multiplex PCR; TCRdb keeps only in-frame clonotypes and omits some of them. The data contain more than 1.2 million clones, approximately 98.5% of them singletons. Sequencing was carried out using naive CD4+ T cells sorted from blood. Source of these receptors: a man between 25 and 39 years old in good health. The CDR3 runs from the conserved cysteine through the conserved F or W. A D gene is named only where the DNA matches it firmly. Some rows mark clone size as missing; the rest say once, few, many or name a class of expanded clone.

abundance,j_gene,d_gene,v_gene,CDR3nt,CDR3aa
.,TRBJ1-2,.,TRBV7-6,TGTGCCAGCAGGCTCCGTGCCAGGGATGACTATGGCTACACCTTC,CASRLRARDDYGYTF
.,TRBJ1-5,.,TRBV28,TGTGCCAGCACCCCTAAGGTCTGGGTGAATCAGCCCCAGCATTTT,CASTPKVWVNQPQHF
.,TRBJ2-3,.,TRBV28,TGTGCCAGCAGTTCCCCCCTAGATACGCAGTATTTT,CASSSPLDTQYF
.,TRBJ1-1,.,TRBV5-4,TGTGCCAGCAGCTTACCGGGTGTGAAATTGAACACTGAAGCTTTCTTT,CASSLPGVKLNTEAFF
.,TRBJ2-5,.,TRBV10-3,TGTGCCATCAGTGGTTATGAGGAGACCCAGTACTTC,CAISGYEETQYF
.,TRBJ2-1,.,TRBV5-8,TGTGCCAGCAGCTTGCGGATGCGCTCCTACAATGAGCAGTTCTTC,CASSLRMRSYNEQFF
once,TRBJ1-3,.,TRBV5-4,TGTGCCAGCAGCCGACAGGACACCTCTGGAAACACCATATATTTT,CASSRQDTSGNTIYF
.,TRBJ2-5,TRBD1,TRBV10-2,TGCGCCAGCAGATTACAGGGGGCAATGTCTAAGACCCAGTACTTC,CASRLQGAMSKTQYF
.,TRBJ2-1,TRBD2,TRBV7-2,TGTGCCAGCAGCTTACCGGGACTAGCATACAATGAGCAGTTCTTC,CASSLPGLAYNEQFF
.,TRBJ2-5,TRBD1,TRBV5-4,TGTGCCAGCAGCCCCGGGACAGGGGGTTCGGAGACCCAGTACTTC,CASSPGTGGSETQYF
.,TRBJ2-7,.,TRBV9,TGTGCCAGCAGCGTAGGTCGTCAGGGACCCTACGAGCAGTACTTC,CASSVGRQGPYEQYF
.,TRBJ2-5,.,TRBV2,TGTGCCAGCAGTGAAGCGCTTTTGGGGGGGCAGGAGACCCAGTACTTC,CASSEALLGGQETQYF
.,TRBJ2-3,.,TRBV28,TGTGCCAGCAGCGTAAGGGACTTCACAGATACGCAGTATTTT,CASSVRDFTDTQYF
.,TRBJ1-1,.,TRBV28,TGTGCCAGCAGCTCCCCCAGGGTGGGCACTGAAGCTTTCTTT,CASSSPRVGTEAFF
.,TRBJ2-2,.,TRBV19,TGTGCCAGTAGTGTCGGCAGCGGAACCGGGGAGCTGTTTTTT,CASSVGSGTGELFF
.,TRBJ2-1,TRBD2,TRBV4-2,TGTGCCAGCAGCCAGGATTTCAAGACTAGCGCCGAGCAGTTCTTC,CASSQDFKTSAEQFF